This TCR beta chain was sequenced for a study of T cell responses to AZD1222 COVID-19 vaccine. TCRdb's copy holds only in-frame clones and misses some; the assay was immunoSEQ multiplex PCR. Among about 110,000 clones listed, around 90% were seen once. Points from the study as a whole: Among the donors, most were white British and more were female, and clonal diversity was possibly underestimated. Spike-spanning, vaccine-associated CD4 TCRs were dominant at 160-218 and 743-854. Spike-specific TCR breadth rose after two AZD1222 doses, and depth rose as well.

A remark on this clone: As yet, its antigen is unknown.

There are 13 residues in the CDR3. Trimming pared 3 bases from V and 9 bases from J, leaving 13 bases between. Germline-derived CDR1 and CDR2 are SGHTA and FQGTGA. The sequencing here drew on peripheral blood, taken on day 0 of MenACWY control vaccination. The clonotype comes from an adult in good health. The chain combines TRBV7-3 with TRBJ2-3; D gene uncertain. CDR3 amino acids: CASSLETGRTQYF. In nucleotides, the CDR3 is TGTGCCAGCAGCTTGGAAACTGGGCGCACGCAGTATTTT.